The 11 T cell receptor beta chains reported below all come from one sample, sequenced in a study of sequential checkpoint blockade in melanoma. Noted treatment: randomized to nivolumab then ipilimumab (arm A) or the reverse (arm B). Repertoires were generated with immunoSEQ multiplex PCR, while TCRdb's copy carries only in-frame clones and drops some. Of around 18,000 clones detected, about 69% appear once; the ten largest clones hold approximately 17%. Material: CD8+ T cells sorted from blood (inferred from file names), obtained from a patient given nivolumab and ipilimumab in sequence. These TCRs come from a human donor with melanoma.

On this clone: A far larger clone is a single base away, which makes a read error likely. The rearrangement joins TRBV6-5 to TRBJ1-2, with 11 bases that match TRBD1. CDR3 size: 13 residues. Germline values: CDR1 MNHEY, CDR2 SVGAGI. This CDR3 reads CASSGTGGYGYSF. CDR3 bases: TGTGCCAGCTCCGGGACAGGGGGATATGGCTACTCCTTC.

V gene TRBV28 combines with J gene TRBJ2-7, with D possibly TRBD1 on 6 matching bases. The V end was cut by 2 bases, the J end by 4 bases, with 9 bases between. This CDR3 is 13 amino acids long. Looked up from germline, CDR1 is MDHEN and CDR2 is SYDVKM. The CDR3: CASSLVRGYEQYF. CDR3 in DNA: TGTGCCAGCAGTTTAGTCAGGGGATACGAGCAGTACTTC.

V and J are TRBV30 and TRBJ2-3; D is ambiguous. The V end lost 3 bases, the J end lost 4 bases, and 11 bases lay between the germline ends. The length of the CDR3 is 13 residues. Germline CDR1 reads GTSNPN; CDR2 reads SVGIG (reference sequence). CDR3 sequence: CAWRATIPDTQYF. In DNA form, the CDR3 reads TGTGCCTGGAGAGCCACGATCCCAGATACGCAGTATTTT.

Notes on this clone: The conserved final phenylalanine or tryptophan is absent from the CDR3, which likely points to a read error. The DNA is left out, because the CDR3 cannot be placed on it with certainty; the CDR3 is given as TCRdb lists it. The rearrangement uses TRBV21-1 and TRBJ1-4; TRBD1 was called by the table and not checked on the DNA. TRBV21-1 is a pseudogene. The CDR3 adds up to 13 amino acids, both ends counted. The CDR3 region is CASSAFTLGQPFV.

This clone appeared once. This rearrangement joins TRBV7-6 to TRBJ2-7; the match to TRBD1 covers 12 bases. Trimming took 5 bases from V and 6 from J; bases not matched to a gene: 5. CDR1 is SGHVS, CDR2 FNYEAQ, per germline. This CDR3 comprises 14 residues. The DNA of the CDR3 is TGTGCCAGCAGCCCCGGGACAGGGGGCTTCGAGCAGTACTTC. This codes for CASSPGTGGFEQYF.

The chain is built from TRBV28 and TRBJ2-5, with 9 bases lining up with TRBD1. The germline V gene encodes CDR1 MDHEN and CDR2 SYDVKM. With V trimmed by 6 bases and J by 6 bases, 8 bases remained unmatched. The CDR3 is 14 amino acids. The CDR3 nucleotides are TGTGCCAGCAGCCTCCGGGACAGGGTCCAGACCCAGTACTTC. It codes for CASSLRDRVQTQYF.

The chain joins TRBV4-1 to TRBJ2-1; 11 nucleotides line up with TRBD2. Germline lookup yields CDR1 MGHRA and CDR2 YSYEKL. After removal of 0 bases from V and 7 bases from J, the junction contained 5 bases not matched to a gene. The CDR3 covers 16 residues. The CDR3 bases are TGCGCCAGCAGCCAAGAGCCGGGACTAGCGGTGAATGAGCAGTTCTTC. Translated, it gives CASSQEPGLAVNEQFF.

The V and J genes are TRBV7-6 and TRBJ2-1, with D perhaps TRBD1 (5 bases). Between the trimmed V and J ends, which lost 3 bases and 7 bases, there was a span of 25 bases. Germline V lookup: CDR1 SGHVS, CDR2 FNYEAQ. This CDR3 has 18 residues. The CDR3 loop reads CASSLVIPDSDALNEQFF. CDR3 DNA sequence: TGTGCCAGCAGCTTGGTTATACCCGACAGCGATGCCTTGAATGAGCAGTTCTTC. Using reference TRBV7-6 and TRBJ2-1 for the parts outside the CDR3, the full variable domain is GAGVSQSPRYKVTKRGQDVALRCDPISGHVSLYWYRQALGQGPEFLTYFNYEAQQDKSGLPNDRFSAERPEGSISTLTIQRTEQRDSAMYRCASSLVIPDSDALNEQFFGPGTRLTVL.

This chain uses TRBV6-5 with TRBJ2-7, with 9 bases fitting TRBD1. V dropped 9 bases and J dropped 1; count of bases not matched to a gene: 4. The CDR3 is 13 residues long. Germline CDR1 and CDR2: MNHEY and SVGAGI. CDR3 region: CASRQGVSYEQYF. CDR3 nucleotides: TGTGCCAGTCGACAGGGGGTTTCCTACGAGCAGTACTTC.

This chain uses TRBV27 with TRBJ2-1; 8 nucleotides match TRBD2. From germline, CDR1 is MNHEY and CDR2 SMNVEV (reference sequence). Trimming cost V 3 bases and J 4 bases; bases outside gene matches: 5. This CDR3 spans 15 amino acids. CDR3 sequence reads: CASSFIAGRYNEQFF. As DNA, the CDR3 is TGTGCCAGCAGTTTCATAGCGGGACGGTACAATGAGCAGTTCTTC.

The rearrangement joins TRBV15 to TRBJ2-1; 10 bases are a match to TRBD2. V was clipped by 1 base and J by 0 bases; unmatched bases: 9. In germline, CDR1 is LNHNV, CDR2 YYDKDF (reference sequence). The CDR3 is made up of 19 amino acids. CDR3 nucleotides: TGTGCCACCAGCAGAGGAGGACTAGCGGACTTCAACTCCTACAATGAGCAGTTCTTC. Residues: CATSRGGLADFNSYNEQFF.